One sample yielded the 21 T cell receptor beta chains listed below, sequenced in a study of CXCR3-negative and CXCR3-positive naive CD8 T cells. Study-level points and caveats: More hydrophobic TRB CDR3s were found in CXCR3-positive naive cells than in CXCR3-negative naive cells.

The authors prepared UMI-labeled TRB cDNA libraries by 5' RACE. TCRdb re-called the 5' RACE reads and catalogs CDR3 proteins one per entry, DNA excluded. The sample features some 120,000 distinct CDR3 sequences, with 0.5% to 0.75% in its top ten. No cognate antigen is known for these TCRs. What was sequenced was naive CXCR3+ CD8+ T cells from blood. The subset was: CD45RO-CCR7+CD27+CD95- naive CD8+ T cells expressing CXCR3 (TNR3+). All receptors come from a human donor in good health. Some clones in this sample may be carry-over from other donors' samples.

The gene calls are TRBV21-1 and TRBJ1-1. TRBV21-1 has pseudogene status. CDR3 length: 15 amino acids. CDR3 sequence: CASSKRDSLGTEAFF.

This rearrangement joins TRBV6-6 to TRBJ2-1. The CDR3 length is 16 residues. Germline CDR1 reads MNHNY; CDR2 reads SVGAGI (reference sequence). The CDR3: CASSYSISETTNEQFF.

V usage is TRBV29-1 and J usage is TRBJ2-5; TCRdb selects TRBD2, and the lack of DNA leaves this call unchecked. There are 14 residues in the CDR3. Germline V lookup: CDR1 SQVTM, CDR2 ANQGSEA. CDR3 region: CSVELAGVPETQYF.

This rearrangement joins TRBV23-1 to TRBJ1-5; TCRdb gives TRBD1 as the D gene, but with no DNA this cannot be confirmed. TRBV23-1 qualifies as an ORF whose function is uncertain. The CDR3 is 15 amino acids. The CDR3 sequence is CASSQGTGRNQPQHF.

The chain couples TRBV20-1 to TRBJ2-7. CDR1 and CDR2 (germline): DFQATT, SNEGSKA (reference sequence). The CDR3 runs to 11 residues. The CDR3 region is CSVGDSLEQYF.

The V and J genes are TRBV7-6 and TRBJ2-3; TCRdb's assignment of TRBD1 cannot be checked, as there is no DNA. The germline CDR1 and CDR2 sequences are SGHVS and FNYEAQ. CDR3 size: 17 residues. CDR3 sequence reads: CAGSLGPSGGAADTQYF.

The CDR3 is CSARRLAEPYEQYF. The chain joins TRBV20-1 to TRBJ2-7; TCRdb outputs TRBD2, but without DNA this stays unchecked. This CDR3 is built from 14 residues. Germline V gives CDR1 DFQATT, CDR2 SNEGSKA (reference sequence).

The chain couples TRBV20-1 to TRBJ2-2; TCRdb selects TRBD2, and the lack of DNA leaves this call unchecked. From germline, CDR1 is DFQATT and CDR2 SNEGSKA (reference sequence). The CDR3 runs to 16 residues. CDR3: CSAPLKLAGEAGELFF.

This chain links TRBV12-3 or TRBV12-4 with TRBJ1-1. CDR3 length: 13 residues. The CDR3 loop is CASSPDTNTEAFF.

This chain connects TRBV29-1 to TRBJ2-7; the TCRdb D gene call, TRBD2, has no DNA to confirm it. The germline V gene has CDR1 SQVTM and CDR2 ANQGSEA. The length of the CDR3 is 13 residues. The CDR3 region is CSVEGLSSYEQYF.

This sequence joins TRBV10-3 and TRBJ2-7; lacking DNA, the TRBD1 call made by TCRdb goes unchecked. Germline CDR1 reads ENHRY; CDR2 reads SYGVKD. This CDR3 region has 15 residues. CDR3 residues: CAISERTGVSYEQYF.

J is TRBJ2-7 and V is TRBV5-1; TCRdb lists TRBD2, though no DNA is available to test this call. Germline assignment: CDR1 SGHRS and CDR2 YFSETQ. The CDR3 runs to 13 residues. CDR3 residues: CASSAGWAYEQYF.

The CDR3 sequence is CASSPRDRYYEQYF. V usage is TRBV7-9 and J usage is TRBJ2-7; TCRdb's D gene call, TRBD1, goes unchecked for lack of DNA. Germline V gene data show CDR1 as SEHNR and CDR2 as FQNEAQ (reference sequence). The CDR3 loop spans 14 amino acids.

The chain uses TRBV20-1 and TRBJ2-7. The V gene's germline CDR1 is DFQATT and CDR2 SNEGSKA (reference sequence). The length of the CDR3 is 13 residues. CDR3 protein: CSPLGGNAYEQYF.

The rearrangement links TRBV4-3 to TRBJ2-7. In germline, CDR1 is LGHNA, CDR2 YSLEER. This CDR3 contains 16 residues. The chain's CDR3 is CASSQDGVGIPYEQYF.

The chain links TRBV28 to TRBJ1-5. Germline V gene data show CDR1 as MDHEN and CDR2 as SYDVKM. This CDR3 contains 14 residues. The CDR3 protein is CASSFWQVNQPQHF.

This chain connects TRBV19 to TRBJ1-1. The CDR3 has 16 residues. The germline V gene encodes CDR1 LNHDA and CDR2 SQIVND (reference sequence). The CDR3 sequence is CASMSGGKGSNTEAFF.

This chain uses TRBV28 with TRBJ2-3; TCRdb's D call, TRBD1, is unchecked because there is no DNA. Looked up from germline, CDR1 is MDHEN and CDR2 is SYDVKM. This CDR3 has 16 amino acids. The chain's CDR3 is CASSLSDTPSTDTQYF. Full variable domain (outside the CDR3, taken from reference TRBV28 and TRBJ2-3): DVKVTQSSRYLVKRTGEKVFLECVQDMDHENMFWYRQDPGLGLRLIYFSYDVKMKEKGDIPEGYSVSREKKERFSLILESASTNQTSMYLCASSLSDTPSTDTQYFGPGTRLTVL.

The rearrangement joins TRBV5-5 to TRBJ2-3. The CDR3 is 14 residues long. The germline V gene encodes CDR1 SGHKS and CDR2 YYEKEE (reference sequence). Here the CDR3 reads CASSFEVGTDTQYF.

This sequence joins TRBV4-1 and TRBJ2-1; there is no DNA to check the TCRdb D call of TRBD2. The length of the CDR3 is 13 residues. The germline gives CDR1 MGHRA, CDR2 YSYEKL. This CDR3 is CASSHSLLPEQFF.

The V call is TRBV11-2, the J call TRBJ2-4; lacking DNA, the TRBD1 call made by TCRdb goes unchecked. CDR3 size: 15 residues. The germline CDR1 and CDR2 sequences are SGHAT and FQNNGV. CDR3 amino acids: CASSATGPAPNIQYF.